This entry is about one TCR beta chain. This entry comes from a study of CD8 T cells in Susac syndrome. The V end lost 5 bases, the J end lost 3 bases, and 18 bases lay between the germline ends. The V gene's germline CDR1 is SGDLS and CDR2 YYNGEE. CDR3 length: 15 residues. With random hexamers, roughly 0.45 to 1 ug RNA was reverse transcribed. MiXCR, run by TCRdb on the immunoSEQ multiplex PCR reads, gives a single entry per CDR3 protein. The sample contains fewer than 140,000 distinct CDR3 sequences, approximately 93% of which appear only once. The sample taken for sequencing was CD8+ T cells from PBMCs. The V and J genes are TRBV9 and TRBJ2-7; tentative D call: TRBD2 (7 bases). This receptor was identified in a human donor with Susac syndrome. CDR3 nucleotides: TGTGCCAGCAGTGGATCGGCGGGGGCAAACTACGAGCAGTACTTC. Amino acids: CASSGSAGANYEQYF.